These 19 T cell receptor beta chains were all obtained from the same sample, sequenced in a study of metastatic and nonmetastatic thyroid tumors. Each patient came to thyroid surgery without any prior treatment (of any kind). Through MiXCR, TCRdb re-clonotyped the PCR reads. This sample has approximately 7,900 clones, with 28% found just once. Sequencing was carried out using adjacent normal tissue. These TCRs come from a male donor with papillary thyroid cancer or a benign thyroid nodule (not recorded which). Some clones in this sample may be carry-over from other donors' samples.

This sequence joins TRBV28 and TRBJ2-4; D is undetermined. The CDR3 is 15 amino acids. Germline V gene data show CDR1 as MDHEN and CDR2 as SYDVKM. Trimming cost V 5 bases and J 1 base, with 12 bases left between them. The CDR3 reads CASSRPKIAKNIQYF. The CDR3 nucleotides are TGTGCCAGCAGTCGCCCGAAAATTGCCAAAAACATTCAGTACTTC.

The gene calls are TRBV2 and TRBJ1-1; D uncertain. The germline V and J ends were trimmed by 5 bases and 6 bases, with 13 bases remaining between them. The CDR3 runs to 13 residues. CDR1 SNHLY and CDR2 FYNNEI come from the germline V gene. The chain's CDR3 is CASSLGPVAEAFF. The CDR3 DNA follows: TGTGCCAGCAGTTTAGGGCCTGTAGCTGAAGCTTTCTTT.

By share, this clone counts as medium-sized. The chain joins TRBV6-1 to TRBJ2-2; D possibly corresponds to TRBD1 (5 bases). Trimming took off 6 bases at V and 0 bases at J, with 11 bases between the two ends. CDR3 size: 15 residues. CDR1 and CDR2 from the germline V gene are MNHNS and SASEGT. As DNA, the CDR3 is TGTGCCAGCAGCCTCAGGGTCCCGAACACCGGGGAGCTGTTTTTT. As protein: CASSLRVPNTGELFF.

This chain connects TRBV13 to TRBJ2-2; D might be TRBD1 (6 bases). The ends were cut back, 1 base at V and 2 bases at J, with 14 bases in the middle. This CDR3 is 17 amino acids long. Germline lookup yields CDR1 PRHDT and CDR2 FYEKMQ (reference sequence). In DNA form, the CDR3 reads TGTGCCAGCAGCTTAGACGGGGTGGACAGCAACACCGGGGAGCTGTTTTTT. Translation gives CASSLDGVDSNTGELFF. Variable domain in full (rest from reference TRBV13 and TRBJ2-2): AAGVIQSPRHLIKEKRETATLKCYPIPRHDTVYWYQQGPGQDPQFLISFYEKMQSDKGSIPDRFSAQQFSDYHSELNMSSLELGDSALYFCASSLDGVDSNTGELFFGEGSRLTVL.

Ten or more counts support this clone. This sample includes further DNA sequences coding for the same CDR3. The chain is built from TRBV20-1 and TRBJ2-3; a possible D gene is TRBD2 (6 bases). Germline-derived CDR1 and CDR2 are DFQATT and SNEGSKA (reference sequence). The ends were cut back, 6 bases at V and 1 base at J, with 14 bases in the middle. The CDR3 spans 14 residues. Written as DNA, the CDR3 is TGCAGTGCCCCGGTCCAGCGGGGCACAGATACGCAGTATTTT. Translation gives CSAPVQRGTDTQYF.

The chain carries TRBV2 and TRBJ1-2, with 7 bases that match TRBD1. CDR3 length equals 13 residues. Germline loops: CDR1 SNHLY, CDR2 FYNNEI. V lost 5 bases, J lost 5 bases, and 5 bases stayed unmatched. CDR3 coding DNA: TGTGCCAGCAGTCGCAGGGGGGGATATGGCTACACCTTC. Encoded protein: CASSRRGGYGYTF.

This clone has just a few counts. The CDR3 sequence: CASRSGRGSLYEQYF. The DNA for the CDR3 is TGTGCCAGCAGGTCAGGAAGGGGGAGTCTGTACGAGCAGTACTTC. The chain has TRBV12-3 or TRBV12-4 and TRBJ2-7, with D possibly being TRBD1 (6 bases). V gave up 6 bases and J gave up 4 bases, with 19 bases separating them. The CDR3 sequence is 15 residues long.

V is TRBV20-1 and J is TRBJ1-2; 7 bases line up with TRBD1. Germline lookup yields CDR1 DFQATT and CDR2 SNEGSKA (reference sequence). The trim removed 0 bases at V and 8 bases at J, leaving 15 bases unmatched. The CDR3 has 16 residues. The CDR3 DNA sequence: TGCAGTGCTAGAGATCCCACGACAGGGTGGGGTCTAGGCTACACCTTC. Translated, it gives CSARDPTTGWGLGYTF.

Within the sample, this clone is medium-sized (0.01 to 0.1%). The CDR3 DNA is TGTGCCAGCAGCCCGGACAGCGCTAATTCACCCCTCCACTTT. Translation gives CASSPDSANSPLHF. The rearrangement joins TRBV6-1 to TRBJ1-6, with D possibly TRBD1 on 6 matching bases. The germline V and J ends were trimmed by 6 bases and 6 bases, with 12 bases remaining between them. The CDR3 is 14 residues long. Germline CDR1 MNHNS, CDR2 SASEGT.

This clone has a count of ten or more. J is TRBJ2-7 and V is TRBV3-1; perhaps TRBD2 as D (6 bases). The V end was cut by 6 bases, the J end by 2 bases, with 17 bases between. Germline assignment: CDR1 LGHDT and CDR2 YNNKEL (reference sequence). The CDR3 totals 15 residues. The CDR3 bases are TGTGCCAGCAGTCCTGGAGGGTCTGTCGCCTACGAGCAGTACTTC. Encoded protein: CASSPGGSVAYEQYF.

This clone was counted a few times. Germline is not matched at one junction end, which may reflect a read error. This chain links TRBV6-1 with TRBJ1-5; a weak D match, TRBD1 (5 bases). The CDR3 has 11 amino acids. Germline V gene data show CDR1 as MNHNS and CDR2 as SASEGT. The CDR3 region has the DNA TGTGCCGGCAGGGCCTTTTGGCCCCAGCATTTT. Amino acids: CAGRAFWPQHF.

There are a few counts of this clone. The J gene is TRBJ2-3, the V gene TRBV28, with 9 nucleotides matching TRBD2. The germline V gene has CDR1 MDHEN and CDR2 SYDVKM. The trim removed 2 bases at V and 2 bases at J, leaving 5 bases unmatched. The CDR3 loop spans 16 amino acids. The CDR3: CASSLGLAGHTDTQYF. The CDR3, as DNA: TGTGCCAGCAGTTTAGGGCTAGCGGGACACACAGATACGCAGTATTTT.

The V gene is TRBV20-1, the J gene TRBJ2-7; D is uncertain. This CDR3 has 14 residues. Trimming stripped 0 bases from V and 3 bases from J, with 12 bases between. Germline V gene data show CDR1 as DFQATT and CDR2 as SNEGSKA (reference sequence). The chain's CDR3 is CSARDRVGNYEQYF. CDR3 nucleotides: TGCAGTGCTAGAGATAGGGTGGGTAACTACGAGCAGTACTTC.

This chain joins TRBV6-2 or TRBV6-3 and TRBJ1-2, with 7 bases fitting TRBD1. Germline loops: CDR1 MNHEY, CDR2 SVGEGT. The CDR3 runs to 13 residues. The J segment lost 3 bases and the V segment lost 7 bases, leaving 5 bases of the junction unmatched. The CDR3 protein is CASTDRRDYGYTF. In DNA form, the CDR3 reads TGTGCCAGCACGGACAGGAGGGACTATGGCTACACCTTC.

This clone has at least ten counts. The rearrangement links TRBV3-1 to TRBJ1-1, with 8 nucleotides matching TRBD1. The germline V gene has CDR1 LGHDT and CDR2 YNNKEL (reference sequence). The CDR3 is made up of 16 amino acids. V lost 4 bases to trimming and J lost 3 bases; unmatched junction nucleotides: 10. CDR3 coding DNA: TGTGCCAGCAGCCTCTCGGACAGGGCAAAAGACACTGAAGCTTTCTTT. It translates to CASSLSDRAKDTEAFF.

The genes are TRBV18 and TRBJ1-5; TRBD1 matches at 9 bases. Trimming took 6 bases from V and 0 from J; bases not matched to a gene: 3. CDR3 length: 15 amino acids. In germline, CDR1 is KGHSH, CDR2 LQKENI. The CDR3 reads CASSGQGDSNQPQHF. Written as DNA, the CDR3 is TGTGCCAGCTCGGGACAGGGTGATAGCAATCAGCCCCAGCATTTT.

Many counts were recorded for this clone. The V gene is TRBV7-6, the J gene TRBJ2-5, with TRBD1 identical over 7 bases. CDR1 SGHVS and CDR2 FNYEAQ come from the germline V gene. J lost 7 bases, V lost 4 bases, and 6 bases had no gene match. The CDR3 has 13 residues. CDR3 coding DNA: TGTGCCAGCAGCTCGACAGGGTCGGGGACCCAGTACTTC. Translated: CASSSTGSGTQYF.

This clone was observed a handful of times. The rearrangement links TRBV2 to TRBJ2-1, with D unresolved. Germline CDR1 is SNHLY and CDR2 is FYNNEI. The V end was cut by 11 bases, the J end by 3 bases, with 14 bases between. The CDR3 is 13 amino acids. CDR3 coding DNA: TGTGCCTGGTCAACCCATGACTACAATGAGCAGTTCTTC. This codes for CAWSTHDYNEQFF.

The V call is TRBV30, the J call TRBJ2-5, with D possibly being TRBD2 (5 bases). This CDR3 has 11 residues. CDR1 GTSNPN and CDR2 SVGIG come from the germline V gene (reference sequence). V lost 5 bases and J 10 bases, leaving 14 bases between the germline ends. CDR3 nucleotides: TGTGCCTGGGAGGTTGGAGGAAACCAGTACTTC. Translating gives CAWEVGGNQYF.